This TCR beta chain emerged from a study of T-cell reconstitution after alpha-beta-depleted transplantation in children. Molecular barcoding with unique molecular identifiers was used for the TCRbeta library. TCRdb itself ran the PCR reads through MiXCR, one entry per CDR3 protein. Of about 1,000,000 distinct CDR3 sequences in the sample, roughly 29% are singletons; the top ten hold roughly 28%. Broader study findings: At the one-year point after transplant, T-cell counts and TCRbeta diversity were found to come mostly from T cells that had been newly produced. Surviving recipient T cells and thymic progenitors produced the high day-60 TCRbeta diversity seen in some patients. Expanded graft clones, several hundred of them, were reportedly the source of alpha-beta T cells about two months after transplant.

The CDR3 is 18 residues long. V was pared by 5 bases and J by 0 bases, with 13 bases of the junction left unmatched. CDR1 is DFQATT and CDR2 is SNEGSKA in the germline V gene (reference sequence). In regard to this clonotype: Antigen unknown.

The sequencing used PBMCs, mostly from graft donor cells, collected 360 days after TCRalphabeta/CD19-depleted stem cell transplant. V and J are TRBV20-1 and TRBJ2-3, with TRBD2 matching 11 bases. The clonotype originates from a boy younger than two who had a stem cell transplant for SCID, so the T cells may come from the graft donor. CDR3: CSASSTSGGSTSTDTQYF. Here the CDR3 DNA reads TGCAGTGCTTCTTCCACTAGCGGGGGCTCTACTAGCACAGATACGCAGTATTTT.